This T cell receptor beta chain was obtained from a study of blood T cells in healthy people across ages. Together with a sample-barcoded 5' primer, a J-beta primer mix was included in a second PCR lasting about 7 to 12 cycles. TCRdb called the 5' RACE reads again in MiXCR, with one record for every CDR3 protein. The sample yields about 1.8 million distinct CDR3 sequences, about 49% seen once. The germline V gene encodes CDR1 SGHTA and CDR2 FQGNSA. The length of the CDR3 is 13 residues. Trimming left V 8 bases short and J 2 bases short, with 12 bases between. Sample: blood. This clonotype was sampled from a woman aged 40 to 49 in good health. The chain recombines TRBV7-2 with TRBJ1-2, with D maybe TRBD1 (6 bases). CDR3 in DNA: TGTGCCAGCGAAAGAGGACAGAACTATGGCTACACCTTC. Amino acid sequence: CASERGQNYGYTF.